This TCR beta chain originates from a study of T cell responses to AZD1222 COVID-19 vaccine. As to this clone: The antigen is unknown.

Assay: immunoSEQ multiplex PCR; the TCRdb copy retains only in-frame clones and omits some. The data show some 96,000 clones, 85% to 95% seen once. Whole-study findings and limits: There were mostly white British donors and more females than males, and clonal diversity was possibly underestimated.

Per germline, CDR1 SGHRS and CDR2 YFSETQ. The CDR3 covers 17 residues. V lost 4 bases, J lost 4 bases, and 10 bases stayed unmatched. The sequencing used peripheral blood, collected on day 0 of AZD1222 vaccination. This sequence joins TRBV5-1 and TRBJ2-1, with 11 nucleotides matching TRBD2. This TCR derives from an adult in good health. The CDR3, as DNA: TGCGCCAGCAGCGGAGCGACTAGCGGGACTGCATACAATGAGCAGTTCTTC. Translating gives CASSGATSGTAYNEQFF.